Each of the 32 T cell receptor beta chains below was sequenced from the same sample in a study of shared clonotypes between healthy human individuals. Some clones are missing from TCRdb's copy, which holds only in-frame ones; the method was immunoSEQ multiplex PCR. The data hold about 1 million clones, with roughly 80% observed a single time. The source material was memory CD4+ T cells sorted from blood. Subset of the sample: CD45RA-negative fraction. The receptor source for this set is a man younger than 30 in good health.

This chain joins TRBV10-3 and TRBJ2-7; D not certain. The CDR3 is 14 amino acids. V dropped 4 bases and J dropped 5 bases, with 15 bases sitting between them. The germline V gene has CDR1 ENHRY and CDR2 SYGVKD. DNA of the CDR3: TGTGCCATCAGTGTCCCCCCTCTGACCCACGAGCAGTACTTC. Protein sequence: CAISVPPLTHEQYF.

The sample holds a few counts of this clone. This sequence joins TRBV5-1 and TRBJ2-2; a weak D match, TRBD1 (5 bases). Germline V gene lookup returns CDR1 SGHRS and CDR2 YFSETQ. The CDR3 is 15 amino acids. V was pared by 2 bases and J by 3 bases, with 11 bases between. CDR3 DNA: TGCGCCAGCAGCTTTCCCAGGGCGGACACCGGGGAGCTGTTTTTT. This codes for CASSFPRADTGELFF.

The chain joins TRBV19 to TRBJ1-2; TRBD1 aligns across 7 bases. Per the germline V gene, CDR1 is LNHDA and CDR2 is SQIVND (reference sequence). Germline trimming cut 5 bases from V and 4 bases from J; bases unmatched to any gene: 13. This CDR3 spans 16 amino acids. The CDR3 sequence: CASSDWAGQPFYGYTF. The CDR3 nucleotides read TGTGCCAGTAGTGATTGGGCGGGACAGCCTTTCTATGGCTACACCTTC.

This clone was counted a single time. The chain joins TRBV5-6 to TRBJ1-4; 8 bases line up with TRBD1. Trimming removed 4 bases from V and 0 bases from J; junction bases left unmatched: 11. This CDR3 is 18 amino acids long. Germline V gives CDR1 SGHDT, CDR2 YYEEEE. CDR3 residues: CASSEGQATQTTNEKLFF. The CDR3 nucleotides are TGTGCCAGCAGCGAGGGACAGGCCACCCAGACAACTAATGAAAAACTGTTTTTT.

The V and J genes are TRBV18 and TRBJ1-4; D is perhaps TRBD1 (6 bases). V lost 3 bases, J lost 7 bases, and 15 bases lay in between. The length of the CDR3 is 15 residues. Germline values: CDR1 KGHSH, CDR2 LQKENI. For the CDR3, the DNA is TGTGCCAGCTCACCTTCGGGACAAGAGGGTGAAAAACTGTTTTTT. It encodes CASSPSGQEGEKLFF.

V and J are TRBV28 and TRBJ1-5; tentatively, D is TRBD1 (6 bases). V gave up 4 bases and J gave up 2 bases, with 15 bases separating them. Germline CDR1 reads MDHEN; CDR2 reads SYDVKM. The CDR3 spans 16 residues. CDR3 amino acids: CASSWGQGQRNQPQHF. The CDR3 coding sequence is TGTGCCAGCAGTTGGGGTCAAGGACAGCGCAATCAGCCCCAGCATTTT.

The rearrangement uses TRBV7-9 and TRBJ2-5; maybe TRBD2 (6 bases). V gave up 1 base and J gave up 5 bases, with 17 bases separating them. The CDR3 totals 16 residues. Germline V gene sequence: CDR1 SEHNR, CDR2 FQNEAQ (reference sequence). In nucleotides, the CDR3 is TGTGCCAGCAGCTTAGAAGTTTACGGGAGTAAGGAGACCCAGTACTTC. It encodes CASSLEVYGSKETQYF.

The chain joins TRBV12-2 to TRBJ2-3; the table's D call of TRBD2 was not tested on the DNA. TRBV12-2 corresponds to a pseudogene. The CDR3 has 16 residues. The chain's CDR3 is CASRLAGGASTDTQYF. In DNA form, the CDR3 reads TGTGCAAGTCGCTTAGCGGGGGGGGCTAGCACAGATACGCAGTATTTT.

The count of this clone is one. The rearrangement links TRBV27 to TRBJ2-7; TRBD2 matches 12 bases. Trimming removed 7 bases from V and 3 bases from J; junction bases left unmatched: 4. This CDR3 contains 14 residues. Germline V gene lookup returns CDR1 MNHEY and CDR2 SMNVEV (reference sequence). The CDR3 sequence: CASIRLAGDYEQYF. Here the CDR3 DNA reads TGTGCCAGCATACGACTAGCGGGGGACTACGAGCAGTACTTC.

The rearrangement joins TRBV28 to TRBJ2-7, with D tentatively TRBD1 or TRBD2 (5 bases each). Trimming pared 2 bases from V and 2 bases from J, leaving 16 bases between. CDR3 length equals 16 residues. Germline CDR1 reads MDHEN; CDR2 reads SYDVKM. The CDR3 DNA sequence: TGTGCCAGCAGTTTAAACGGCAGGGACGGAACCTACGAGCAGTACTTC. Its translation is CASSLNGRDGTYEQYF.

The V and J genes are TRBV2 and TRBJ2-3, with unresolved D. V was trimmed by 6 bases and J by 3 bases, leaving 7 bases between them. CDR3 size: 12 residues. Germline CDR1 reads SNHLY; CDR2 reads FYNNEI. CDR3 DNA: TGTGCCAGCAGCAGCAGAACAGATACGCAGTATTTT. It yields the protein CASSSRTDTQYF.

This sequence joins TRBV11-2 and TRBJ2-7; TRBD2 aligns across 7 bases. V lost 5 bases and J lost 5; bases outside the gene matches: 12. In germline, CDR1 is SGHAT, CDR2 FQNNGV. This CDR3 has 15 amino acids. The CDR3, as DNA: TGTGCCAGCAGCCCGATCGGGGGGAAATACGACGAGCAGTACTTC. This translates into CASSPIGGKYDEQYF.

Points on this clone: At one boundary the junction diverges from the germline segment, which might be a read error. V usage is TRBV7-7 and J usage is TRBJ2-2; D gene ambiguous. The CDR3 loop spans 13 amino acids. Per germline, CDR1 SSHAT and CDR2 FNYEAQ (reference sequence). The CDR3: CASSLSWTGELFF. The DNA for the CDR3 is TGTGCTAGCAGCCTAAGTTGGACCGGGGAGCTGTTTTTT.

The sample holds one count of this clone. As DNA, the CDR3 is TGTGCCAGCTCAATCATAGGAGGAACTAATGAAAAACTGTTTTTT. Translation: CASSIIGGTNEKLFF. V usage is TRBV18 and J usage is TRBJ1-4; D is ambiguous. V was pared by 5 bases and J by 1 base, with 11 bases between. The germline CDR1 and CDR2 sequences are KGHSH and LQKENI. CDR3 length: 15 amino acids.

V gene TRBV5-4 combines with J gene TRBJ2-2, with 9 bases lining up with TRBD1. The germline V gene encodes CDR1 SGHNT and CDR2 YYREEE (reference sequence). The CDR3 runs to 14 residues. V was clipped by 3 bases and J by 3 bases; unmatched bases: 0. In nucleotides, the CDR3 is TGTGCCAGCAGCTGGGACAGGGACACCGGGGAGCTGTTTTTT. This sequence encodes CASSWDRDTGELFF.

The chain has TRBV5-1 and TRBJ2-7; 7 nucleotides align to TRBD1. The CDR3 sequence is 15 residues long. J lost 0 bases, V lost 0 bases, and 3 bases had no gene match. The germline V gene encodes CDR1 SGHRS and CDR2 YFSETQ. Here the CDR3 reads CASSLGQGFSYEQYF. The CDR3 DNA is TGCGCCAGCAGCTTGGGACAGGGATTCTCCTACGAGCAGTACTTC.

The chain combines TRBV13 with TRBJ1-4; D ambiguous. Germline V gives CDR1 PRHDT, CDR2 FYEKMQ (reference sequence). The CDR3 has 14 residues. V lost 4 bases, J lost 10 bases, and 16 bases lay in between. CDR3: CASSSGPNDGKLFF. The CDR3 coding sequence is TGTGCCAGCAGCTCGGGCCCCAATGATGGAAAACTGTTTTTT.

The V call is TRBV5-1, the J call TRBJ2-1, with 8 nucleotides matching TRBD2. The CDR3 contains 16 residues. The germline V gene encodes CDR1 SGHRS and CDR2 YFSETQ. J lost 10 bases, V lost 0 bases, and 12 bases had no gene match. CDR3 in amino acids: CASSLGTTGGPGEQFF. CDR3 bases: TGCGCCAGCAGCTTGGGGACTACGGGAGGGCCAGGAGAGCAGTTCTTC.

This sequence joins TRBV19 and TRBJ2-7; the match to TRBD2 covers 13 bases. Trimming removed 8 bases from V and 3 bases from J; junction bases left unmatched: 7. Germline CDR1 reads LNHDA; CDR2 reads SQIVND (reference sequence). This CDR3 is 15 amino acids long. CDR3 DNA sequence: TGTGCCAGTGCTCCGGGACTAGCGGGATTCTACGAGCAGTACTTC. This sequence encodes CASAPGLAGFYEQYF. Full variable domain (outside the CDR3, taken from reference TRBV19 and TRBJ2-7): DGGITQSPKYLFRKEGQNVTLSCEQNLNHDAMYWYRQDPGQGLRLIYYSQIVNDFQKGDIAEGYSVSREKKESFPLTVTSAQKNPTAFYLCASAPGLAGFYEQYFGPGTRLTVT.

The chain is built from TRBV9 and TRBJ2-2; 10 bases agree with TRBD1. CDR3 size: 17 residues. After removal of 3 bases from V and 3 bases from J, the junction contained 8 bases not matched to a gene. Germline V gene lookup returns CDR1 SGDLS and CDR2 YYNGEE. CDR3 sequence (DNA): TGTGCCAGCAGCGCGCCGACAGGGGGCATTCACACCGGGGAGCTGTTTTTT. It is translated as CASSAPTGGIHTGELFF.

This clone appeared once. A much larger clonotype is one base distant, so this may be a read error. In the same sample, other DNA sequences code for this CDR3. This chain links TRBV7-2 with TRBJ1-2, with a weak D call TRBD1 (5 bases). CDR1 is SGHTA, CDR2 FQGNSA, per germline. This CDR3 spans 13 amino acids. Deletions cut 5 bases from V and 2 bases from J, with 9 bases between. CDR3 sequence reads: CASSPQGNYGYTF. The CDR3 bases are TGTGCCAGCAGCCCCCAGGGAAACTATGGCTACACCTTC.

This rearrangement joins TRBV7-9 to TRBJ2-2; D gene uncertain. V was clipped by 5 bases and J by 1 base, with 11 bases between them. The CDR3 totals 15 residues. Per the germline V gene, CDR1 is SEHNR and CDR2 is FQNEAQ (reference sequence). CDR3 sequence: CASSLRVENTGELFF. The CDR3 bases are TGTGCCAGCAGCCTCCGGGTCGAGAACACCGGGGAGCTGTTTTTT.

This chain's CDR3 is CASSAGAGSPLHF. The CDR3 coding sequence is TGTGCCAGCAGTGCAGGGGCCGGGTCACCCCTCCACTTT. J is TRBJ1-6 and V is TRBV25-1; TRBD1 might be the D (6 bases). The germline CDR1 and CDR2 sequences are MGHDK and SYGVNS. The V end was cut by 4 bases, the J end by 10 bases, with 11 bases between. The CDR3 is made up of 13 amino acids. The entire variable domain, with the rest obtained from reference TRBV25-1 and TRBJ1-6, is as follows: EADIYQTPRYLVIGTGKKITLECSQTMGHDKMYWYQQDPGMELHLIHYSYGVNSTEKGDLSSESTVSRIRTEHFPLTLESARPSHTSQYLCASSAGAGSPLHFGNGTRLTVT.

This clone has only one observation. This chain connects TRBV5-4 to TRBJ2-3, with 10 bases aligning to TRBD2. The V segment lost 5 bases and the J segment 0 bases; nucleotides outside the gene matches: 12. Germline CDR1 SGHNT, CDR2 YYREEE (reference sequence). This CDR3 contains 18 residues. CDR3 sequence: CASRRAEAGGVSTDTQYF. Here the CDR3 DNA reads TGTGCCAGCAGGCGGGCAGAAGCGGGGGGGGTTAGCACAGATACGCAGTATTTT.

The rearrangement joins TRBV2 to TRBJ1-1, with D possibly being TRBD1 (6 bases). Germline V gives CDR1 SNHLY, CDR2 FYNNEI. The CDR3 has 14 residues. Trimming shortened V by 5 bases and J by 4 bases, and 14 bases separated the two germline ends. The CDR3 here is CASSRGASGTEAFF. As DNA, the CDR3 is TGTGCCAGCAGTAGGGGGGCTTCGGGCACTGAAGCTTTCTTT.

The CDR3, as DNA: TGTGCCAGCAGCTTAGGTACTAGCGGTGGAGGGACCCAGTACTTC. This codes for CASSLGTSGGGTQYF. This chain joins TRBV7-9 and TRBJ2-5; 8 bases fit TRBD2. V dropped 1 base and J dropped 7; count of bases not matched to a gene: 8. Germline loops: CDR1 SEHNR, CDR2 FQNEAQ (reference sequence). The CDR3 has 15 amino acids.

The V and J genes are TRBV28 and TRBJ1-1; perhaps TRBD1 as D (6 bases). The germline gives CDR1 MDHEN, CDR2 SYDVKM. The CDR3 consists of 13 residues. V lost 10 bases to trimming and J lost 10 bases, with 22 bases between them. Here the CDR3 reads CAIIGGGARGAFF. The CDR3 DNA reads TGTGCCATCATTGGGGGGGGCGCAAGGGGAGCTTTCTTT.

This clone has only a few counts. V and J are TRBV2 and TRBJ2-7; unclear D gene. The CDR3 runs 15 residues. Germline V gene lookup returns CDR1 SNHLY and CDR2 FYNNEI. With 3 bases removed from V and 3 bases from J, the gap between germline ends came to 15 bases. In DNA form, the CDR3 reads TGTGCCAGCAGTGATGATTTCGCGACGTACTACGAGCAGTACTTC. Encoded protein: CASSDDFATYYEQYF.

The gene calls are TRBV5-4 and TRBJ2-7; TRBD1 is a possible D gene (6 bases). This CDR3 is 15 amino acids long. V shed 1 base and J shed 5 bases, with 16 bases lying between them. CDR1 is SGHNT, CDR2 YYREEE, per germline (reference sequence). CDR3 sequence (DNA): TGTGCCAGCAGCTTGCCAGGGGCGAAAGTCCACGAGCAGTACTTC. Translated: CASSLPGAKVHEQYF.

The chain couples TRBV12-5 to TRBJ1-1, with 9 bases matching TRBD1. The CDR3 contains 16 residues. V shed 6 bases, J shed 1 base, and the junction held 9 bases outside the gene matches. Germline CDR1 LGHNT, CDR2 FRNRAP. The CDR3 is CASGPRGTGPNTEAFF. CDR3 bases: TGTGCTAGTGGCCCCCGTGGGACAGGGCCGAACACTGAAGCTTTCTTT.

In nucleotides, the CDR3 is TGTGCCAGCAGCTTGAGGGGGATCGACGAGCAGTACTTC. It yields the protein CASSLRGIDEQYF. The rearrangement uses TRBV5-4 and TRBJ2-7; tentative D call: TRBD1 (6 bases). The V end lost 1 base, the J end lost 5 bases, and 10 bases lay between the germline ends. This CDR3 comprises 13 residues. Germline CDR1 and CDR2: SGHNT and YYREEE (reference sequence).

The chain is built from TRBV6-1 and TRBJ2-3, with D tentatively TRBD1 or TRBD2 (5 bases each). The CDR3 has 14 amino acids. V lost 2 bases, J lost 4 bases, and 10 bases lay in between. The germline gives CDR1 MNHNS, CDR2 SASEGT. CDR3: CASSERWGPDTQYF. The CDR3 DNA reads TGTGCCAGCAGTGAAAGGTGGGGACCAGATACGCAGTATTTT.